A selection of T cell receptor beta chains follows, all from one sample in a study of early T cells in non-severe SARS-CoV-2 infection. TCRdb itself ran the 5' RACE reads through MiXCR, one entry per CDR3 protein. This sample has 70,000 or so distinct CDR3 sequences, with about an eighth found just once. Source material: whole blood. Source of these receptors: an adult who was a healthcare worker with PCR-confirmed SARS-CoV-2 infection or an uninfected control (not recorded which). CDR3s include the opening cysteine and the closing phenylalanine or tryptophan. Each record gives: clone size, V gene, J gene, D gene, CDR3 protein, CDR3 DNA. A D gene is named only where the DNA matches it firmly. Only part of the rows carry a size: once, few, many, or a class if the clone is expanded.

abundance: few; v_gene: TRBV4-1; j_gene: TRBJ2-7; d_gene: .; CDR3aa: CASSQVSAGNYEQYF; CDR3nt: TGCGCCAGCAGCCAAGTATCGGCAGGGAACTACGAGCAGTACTTC
abundance: few; v_gene: TRBV7-2; j_gene: TRBJ1-2; d_gene: .; CDR3aa: CASSSIRGYTF; CDR3nt: TGTGCCAGCAGCTCAATTAGGGGCTACACCTTC
abundance: .; v_gene: TRBV29-1; j_gene: TRBJ2-7; d_gene: .; CDR3aa: CSAGTEIYEQYF; CDR3nt: TGCAGCGCCGGAACGGAGATCTACGAGCAGTACTTC
abundance: .; v_gene: TRBV20-1; j_gene: TRBJ2-7; d_gene: TRBD2; CDR3aa: CSARGGTSYEQYF; CDR3nt: TGCAGTGCCAGAGGGGGGACTAGCTACGAGCAGTACTTC
abundance: many; v_gene: TRBV7-9; j_gene: TRBJ1-5; d_gene: .; CDR3aa: CASSDGGQPQHF; CDR3nt: TGTGCCAGCAGCGACGGGGGTCAGCCCCAGCATTTT
abundance: .; v_gene: TRBV18; j_gene: TRBJ2-1; d_gene: TRBD1; CDR3aa: CASSVRTGERLYNEQFF; CDR3nt: TGTGCCAGCTCAGTAAGGACAGGGGAACGCCTTTACAATGAGCAGTTCTTC
abundance: many; v_gene: TRBV11-2; j_gene: TRBJ2-5; d_gene: .; CDR3aa: CASSLNNEGRETQYF; CDR3nt: TGTGCCAGCAGCTTAAATAATGAGGGGCGAGAGACCCAGTACTTC
abundance: few; v_gene: TRBV20-1; j_gene: TRBJ1-1; d_gene: .; CDR3aa: CSARLLPQPGGTEAFF; CDR3nt: TGCAGTGCTAGATTGCTCCCCCAACCTGGGGGCACTGAAGCTTTCTTT
abundance: few; v_gene: TRBV27; j_gene: TRBJ1-1; d_gene: .; CDR3aa: CASSLSRRARWSTEAFF; CDR3nt: TGTGCCAGCAGTTTATCTCGCAGGGCGCGGTGGAGCACTGAAGCTTTCTTT
abundance: .; v_gene: TRBV27; j_gene: TRBJ1-6; d_gene: TRBD1; CDR3aa: CASRVQGSSSIPLHF; CDR3nt: TGTGCCAGCAGGGTACAGGGGTCCAGCAGCATACCCCTCCACTTT
abundance: many; v_gene: TRBV30; j_gene: TRBJ1-2; d_gene: .; CDR3aa: CAWSVGLFYGYTF; CDR3nt: TGTGCCTGGAGTGTGGGGCTGTTCTATGGCTACACCTTC
abundance: .; v_gene: TRBV11-2; j_gene: TRBJ2-3; d_gene: TRBD2; CDR3aa: CASSLLLATYSTDTQYF; CDR3nt: TGTGCCAGCAGCTTACTACTAGCGACTTATAGCACAGATACGCAGTATTTT